One sample yielded the 17 T cell receptor beta chains listed below, sequenced in a study of blood T cell repertoires in COVID-19. TCRdb keeps only in-frame clones here, not all; method: immunoSEQ multiplex PCR. The data contain approximately 120,000 clones, 80% of them singletons. The sequenced sample consisted of peripheral blood. The source is a human donor in a cohort sampled during active or convalescent COVID-19.

The chain uses TRBV6-4 and TRBJ2-6; D gene ambiguous. Germline V gene sequence: CDR1 MRHNA, CDR2 SNTAGT. The CDR3 loop spans 14 amino acids. V lost 4 bases and J lost 4, with 8 bases in between. The CDR3 loop is CASSVSSGANVLTF. The CDR3 region has the DNA TGTGCCAGCAGTGTTAGTTCAGGGGCCAACGTCCTGACTTTC.

The sample holds a few counts of this clone. The rearrangement links TRBV6-5 to TRBJ1-1, with D perhaps TRBD1 (5 bases). With 3 bases removed from V and 0 bases from J, the gap between germline ends came to 8 bases. Germline-derived CDR1 and CDR2 are MNHEY and SVGAGI. The CDR3 length is 14 residues. This CDR3 is CASSYTRVNTEAFF. The CDR3 nucleotides are TGTGCCAGCAGTTATACCAGGGTGAACACTGAAGCTTTCTTT.

The V call is TRBV7-2, the J call TRBJ2-1; D possibly corresponds to TRBD2 (8 bases). The V gene lost 5 bases and the J gene lost 2 bases, with 13 bases spanning the gap. This CDR3 comprises 15 residues. Germline V lookup: CDR1 SGHTA, CDR2 FQGNSA. The DNA of the CDR3 is TGTGCCAGCAGCCTTAGCGGGACAGCCTACAATGAGCAGTTCTTC. It is translated as CASSLSGTAYNEQFF.

This chain connects TRBV24-1 to TRBJ1-5; D gene ambiguous. V shed 9 bases and J shed 3 bases, with 14 bases lying between them. The CDR3 covers 14 residues. Germline loops: CDR1 KGHDR, CDR2 SFDVKD. Here the CDR3 reads CATRAEGPNQPQHF. The DNA for the CDR3 is TGTGCCACCCGTGCGGAGGGTCCCAATCAGCCCCAGCATTTT.

V and J are TRBV28 and TRBJ2-7; D may be TRBD1 (6 bases). Germline V gene sequence: CDR1 MDHEN, CDR2 SYDVKM. This CDR3 spans 15 amino acids. The ends were cut back, 6 bases at V and 2 bases at J, with 17 bases in the middle. The CDR3 nucleotides read TGTGCCAGCAGCGGCAGACAGGCTGGACCCTACGAGCAGTACTTC. It codes for CASSGRQAGPYEQYF.

The genes are TRBV28 and TRBJ1-2; perhaps TRBD1 as D (5 bases). V lost 1 base, J lost 4 bases, and 19 bases lay in between. From germline, CDR1 is MDHEN and CDR2 SYDVKM. CDR3 length: 17 residues. CDR3 region: CASSLSPWAFRGYGYTF. The CDR3, as DNA: TGTGCCAGCAGTTTATCCCCCTGGGCCTTTAGGGGCTATGGCTACACCTTC.

V gene TRBV4-3 combines with J gene TRBJ2-7, with no clear D. The CDR3 loop spans 14 amino acids. The ends were cut back, 0 bases at V and 3 bases at J, with 9 bases in the middle. From germline, CDR1 is LGHNA and CDR2 YSLEER. The CDR3: CASSQDWQNYEQYF. The CDR3 DNA follows: TGCGCCAGCAGCCAAGATTGGCAGAACTACGAGCAGTACTTC.

This chain joins TRBV6-5 and TRBJ1-1, with TRBD1 matching over 10 bases. Trimming took 3 bases from V and 6 from J; bases not matched to a gene: 4. CDR3 length: 14 amino acids. CDR1 and CDR2 from the germline V gene are MNHEY and SVGAGI. CDR3 nucleotides: TGTGCCAGCAGTTATTCCGGACAGGGGGCTGAAGCTTTCTTT. As protein: CASSYSGQGAEAFF.

The gene calls are TRBV10-3 and TRBJ2-7; TRBD2 matches at 9 bases. From germline, CDR1 is ENHRY and CDR2 SYGVKD. The CDR3 has 15 amino acids. V was clipped by 0 bases and J by 2 bases; unmatched bases: 2. The CDR3 sequence: CAISESASGTYEQYF. CDR3 bases: TGTGCCATCAGTGAGTCAGCTAGCGGGACCTACGAGCAGTACTTC.

The rearrangement joins TRBV19 to TRBJ1-1; D is ambiguous. The CDR3 extends over 15 amino acids. Between the trimmed V and J ends, which lost 4 bases and 0 bases, there was a span of 12 bases. Germline V CDR1 and CDR2: LNHDA, SQIVND (reference sequence). The CDR3 loop reads CASSRWRAMNTEAFF. CDR3 DNA sequence: TGTGCCAGTAGTAGATGGAGGGCCATGAACACTGAAGCTTTCTTT.

J is TRBJ2-3 and V is TRBV27, with TRBD2 matching over 9 bases. CDR3 length: 19 amino acids. V dropped 2 bases and J dropped 0; count of bases not matched to a gene: 12. CDR1 and CDR2 (germline): MNHEY, SMNVEV (reference sequence). For the CDR3, the DNA is TGTGCCAGCAGTTTAATTGTTCGCGGGGGGGTTTCTAGCACAGATACGCAGTATTTT. It specifies CASSLIVRGGVSSTDTQYF.

The genes are TRBV9 and TRBJ1-2; unclear D gene. CDR3 size: 16 residues. CDR1 and CDR2 from the germline V gene are SGDLS and YYNGEE. Between the trimmed V and J ends, which lost 1 base and 6 bases, there was a span of 19 bases. The CDR3 DNA sequence: TGTGCCAGCAGCGTACTGGAGGAGCGGCCATCTGATGGCTACACCTTC. Its translation is CASSVLEERPSDGYTF.

The CDR3 DNA reads TGTGCCAGCAGTCCCTCCTCGTTATATGGCTACACCTTC. Amino acids: CASSPSSLYGYTF. The chain carries TRBV28 and TRBJ1-2; D ambiguous. The CDR3 loop spans 13 amino acids. Germline CDR1 reads MDHEN; CDR2 reads SYDVKM. V lost 5 bases, J lost 5 bases, and 12 bases lay in between.

The chain couples TRBV5-1 to TRBJ2-3, with a weak D call TRBD1 (5 bases). This CDR3 is built from 15 residues. V was shortened by 2 bases and J by 1 base, with 11 bases between the two germline ends. CDR1 and CDR2 from the germline V gene are SGHRS and YFSETQ. In nucleotides, the CDR3 is TGCGCCAGCAGCTTATTGGGGCCCCGCACAGATACGCAGTATTTT. This gives the protein CASSLLGPRTDTQYF.

The V and J genes are TRBV19 and TRBJ2-3; D gene ambiguous. V gave up 3 bases and J gave up 4 bases, with 11 bases separating them. CDR3 size: 14 residues. CDR1 and CDR2 (germline): LNHDA, SQIVND (reference sequence). Written as DNA, the CDR3 is TGTGCCAGTAGTATGACACTCGGATCAGATACGCAGTATTTT. Its translation is CASSMTLGSDTQYF. Based on the CDR3 plus reference TRBV19 and TRBJ2-3, the full variable domain is DGGITQSPKYLFRKEGQNVTLSCEQNLNHDAMYWYRQDPGQGLRLIYYSQIVNDFQKGDIAEGYSVSREKKESFPLTVTSAQKNPTAFYLCASSMTLGSDTQYFGPGTRLTVL.

The CDR3 spells CASSSDRGVAGLYEQYF. CDR3 coding DNA: TGTGCCAGCAGCTCAGACAGGGGGGTAGCGGGACTCTACGAGCAGTACTTC. This chain uses TRBV7-2 with TRBJ2-7, with D tentatively TRBD1 (9 bases). V lost 4 bases, J lost 3 bases, and 22 bases lay in between. This CDR3 comprises 17 residues. Per germline, CDR1 SGHTA and CDR2 FQGNSA. Using reference TRBV7-2 and TRBJ2-7 for the parts outside the CDR3, the full variable domain is GAGVSQSPSNKVTEKGKDVELRCDPISGHTALYWYRQSLGQGLEFLIYFQGNSAPDKSGLPSDRFSAERTGGSVSTLTIQRTQQEDSAVYLCASSSDRGVAGLYEQYFGPGTRLTVT.

The chain joins TRBV6-5 to TRBJ1-1, with 8 bases matching TRBD1. Per germline, CDR1 MNHEY and CDR2 SVGAGI. The junction had 11 bases not matched to a gene; V was cut back by 2 bases and J by 6 bases. The CDR3 runs to 16 residues. CDR3 nucleotide sequence: TGTGCCAGCAGTTACCACAGGGGGTCGATTCTAGCTGAAGCTTTCTTT. Residues: CASSYHRGSILAEAFF.